These T cell receptor beta chains were read from a single sample in a study of T cell responses to AZD1222 COVID-19 vaccine. Using immunoSEQ multiplex PCR, the repertoire was profiled, and TCRdb retains in-frame clones only, with some absent. The sample has around 150,000 clones, roughly nine tenths seen once. The sequences come from peripheral blood, collected 28 days after the second AZD1222 dose. The receptors shown here come from an adult who received the AZD1222 COVID-19 vaccine. The CDR3 runs from the conserved cysteine through the conserved F or W. The order of the fields is clone size, V gene, D gene, J gene, CDR3 DNA, CDR3 protein. The D gene is left open where the match is weak. Rows give clone size only sometimes, using once, few, many, or a class for an expanded clone.

abundance: NA
v_gene: TRBV6-1
d_gene: NA
j_gene: TRBJ1-1
CDR3nt: TGTGCCAGCAGTGAAGTTACGAACACTGAAGCTTTCTTT
CDR3aa: CASSEVTNTEAFF

abundance: once
v_gene: TRBV7-3
d_gene: NA
j_gene: TRBJ2-5
CDR3nt: TGTGCCAGCAGCTTAAGGGAGAAAGAGACCCAGTACTTC
CDR3aa: CASSLREKETQYF

abundance: NA
v_gene: TRBV14
d_gene: NA
j_gene: TRBJ1-2
CDR3nt: TGTGCCAGCAGCCCACGGACAGCCGATGGCTACACCTTC
CDR3aa: CASSPRTADGYTF

abundance: NA
v_gene: TRBV14
d_gene: TRBD1
j_gene: TRBJ2-7
CDR3nt: TGTGCCAGCAGCCTCCAGGCCTCTCCGGGACAGGGGTCCGAGCAGTACTTC
CDR3aa: CASSLQASPGQGSEQYF

abundance: NA
v_gene: TRBV5-1
d_gene: TRBD2
j_gene: TRBJ2-7
CDR3nt: TGCGCCAGCAGCTTTAGCGGGAGGGGACGATACGAGCAGTACTTC
CDR3aa: CASSFSGRGRYEQYF

abundance: once
v_gene: TRBV7-9
d_gene: NA
j_gene: TRBJ2-7
CDR3nt: TGTGCCAGCAGCTTACTCGGCGTAAGCTCCTACGAGCAGTACTTC
CDR3aa: CASSLLGVSSYEQYF

abundance: NA
v_gene: TRBV5-1
d_gene: TRBD1
j_gene: TRBJ2-7
CDR3nt: TGCGCCAGCAGCCCTGACGGGACAGGGGGTAAGAAGCAGTACTTC
CDR3aa: CASSPDGTGGKKQYF

abundance: NA
v_gene: TRBV18
d_gene: TRBD1
j_gene: TRBJ1-2
CDR3nt: TGTGCCAGCTCACCGGGACAGGGGGCGGACTATGGCTACACCTTC
CDR3aa: CASSPGQGADYGYTF

abundance: NA
v_gene: TRBV15
d_gene: NA
j_gene: TRBJ1-4
CDR3nt: TGTGCCACCAGCAGAGATTTGGTAGAGACTGAAAAACTGTTTTTT
CDR3aa: CATSRDLVETEKLFF

abundance: NA
v_gene: TRBV28
d_gene: NA
j_gene: TRBJ1-2
CDR3nt: TGTGCCAGCAGTTCAGGGCAGGACGACGGCTATGGCTACACCTTC
CDR3aa: CASSSGQDDGYGYTF

abundance: NA
v_gene: TRBV7-9
d_gene: TRBD2
j_gene: TRBJ2-7
CDR3nt: TGTGCCAGCAGCCCAACCGGGACTAGACACTCCTACGAGCAGTACTTC
CDR3aa: CASSPTGTRHSYEQYF

abundance: NA
v_gene: TRBV2
d_gene: NA
j_gene: TRBJ2-6
CDR3nt: TGTGCCAGTTTCGGCTCTGGGGCCAACGTCCTGACTTTC
CDR3aa: CASFGSGANVLTF

abundance: once
v_gene: TRBV27
d_gene: TRBD2
j_gene: TRBJ2-3
CDR3nt: TGTGCCAGCAGCCGACTAGCGGGAGTTTCAGATACGCAGTATTTT
CDR3aa: CASSRLAGVSDTQYF

abundance: NA
v_gene: TRBV4-1
d_gene: NA
j_gene: TRBJ1-2
CDR3nt: TGCGCCAGCAGCCAATTAGGGCGACAGTCTACAGGCTACACCTTC
CDR3aa: CASSQLGRQSTGYTF

abundance: NA
v_gene: TRBV10-3
d_gene: NA
j_gene: TRBJ2-3
CDR3nt: TGTGCCATCATGGGACCACCGCCAGATACGCAGTATTTT
CDR3aa: CAIMGPPPDTQYF

abundance: NA
v_gene: TRBV13
d_gene: NA
j_gene: TRBJ1-1
CDR3nt: TGTGCCAGCAGGTCCTCAAGGGGTGGCCCTGAAGCTTTCTTT
CDR3aa: CASRSSRGGPEAFF

abundance: NA
v_gene: TRBV29-1
d_gene: NA
j_gene: TRBJ2-2
CDR3nt: TGCAGCGTTGCCTTCTTTTTGGACAGCCCGTGGGACACCGGGGAGCTGTTTTTT
CDR3aa: CSVAFFLDSPWDTGELFF

abundance: NA
v_gene: TRBV7-9
d_gene: TRBD2
j_gene: TRBJ2-5
CDR3nt: TGTGCCAGCAGCGCGGGACTACCGGATTGGGCCCAGTACTTC
CDR3aa: CASSAGLPDWAQYF

abundance: NA
v_gene: TRBV10-3
d_gene: TRBD1
j_gene: TRBJ2-7
CDR3nt: TGTGCCATCAGGATGGGGACAGGGGCCCACGAGCAGTACTTC
CDR3aa: CAIRMGTGAHEQYF

abundance: once
v_gene: TRBV7-2
d_gene: TRBD1
j_gene: TRBJ2-7
CDR3nt: TGTGCCAGCAGGACGGACAGGGGTCTCTACGCGCCCTACGAGCAGTACTTC
CDR3aa: CASRTDRGLYAPYEQYF

abundance: NA
v_gene: TRBV12-3/TRBV12-4
d_gene: NA
j_gene: TRBJ1-4
CDR3nt: TGTGCCAGCAGTCTGCTGGTCGGGAAAAAACTGTTTTTT
CDR3aa: CASSLLVGKKLFF

abundance: NA
v_gene: TRBV18
d_gene: TRBD1
j_gene: TRBJ2-7
CDR3nt: TGTGCCAGCTCACCGAGGACAGGGGAGCGAAACGAGCAGTACTTC
CDR3aa: CASSPRTGERNEQYF

abundance: NA
v_gene: TRBV30
d_gene: NA
j_gene: TRBJ1-2
CDR3nt: TGTGCCTGGACCCTTCCAGGGTATACTGGCTACACCTTC
CDR3aa: CAWTLPGYTGYTF

abundance: NA
v_gene: TRBV18
d_gene: TRBD2
j_gene: TRBJ2-5
CDR3nt: TGTGCCAGCTCCCCAAAACTAGCGCTCCAAGAGACCCAGTACTTC
CDR3aa: CASSPKLALQETQYF

abundance: NA
v_gene: TRBV27
d_gene: TRBD2
j_gene: TRBJ2-7
CDR3nt: TGTGCCAGCAGTTTAGGAACAGCGGGAACCTCCTACGAGCAGTACTTC
CDR3aa: CASSLGTAGTSYEQYF

abundance: NA
v_gene: TRBV4-1
d_gene: NA
j_gene: TRBJ1-5
CDR3nt: TGCGCCAGCAGCCGGTGGGGTTTAAATCAGCCCCAGCATTTT
CDR3aa: CASSRWGLNQPQHF

abundance: once
v_gene: TRBV5-1
d_gene: NA
j_gene: TRBJ2-3
CDR3nt: TGCGCCAGCAGCTTAACTAGGCTCCCCACCGGTACGCAGTATTTT
CDR3aa: CASSLTRLPTGTQYF

abundance: once
v_gene: TRBV5-5
d_gene: NA
j_gene: TRBJ1-4
CDR3nt: TGTGCCAGCAGCCTTAACCCCATCGGCCCGGCCTCTGTAAAACTGTTTTTT
CDR3aa: CASSLNPIGPASVKLFF

abundance: NA
v_gene: TRBV19
d_gene: TRBD1
j_gene: TRBJ1-5
CDR3nt: TGTGCCAGTAGTATCCAACAGGGGGACAATCAGCCCCAGCATTTT
CDR3aa: CASSIQQGDNQPQHF

abundance: NA
v_gene: TRBV6-2/TRBV6-3
d_gene: TRBD2
j_gene: TRBJ2-4
CDR3nt: TGTGCCAGCAGTTGGACTAGCGGGAGCGGGGCCAAAAACATTCAGTACTTC
CDR3aa: CASSWTSGSGAKNIQYF

abundance: once
v_gene: TRBV10-3
d_gene: TRBD1
j_gene: TRBJ2-1
CDR3nt: TGTGCCATCAGGGGGACAGGTCACAATGAGCAGTTCTTC
CDR3aa: CAIRGTGHNEQFF

abundance: NA
v_gene: TRBV24-1
d_gene: TRBD1
j_gene: TRBJ1-2
CDR3nt: TGTGCCACCAGTGAAGTGGACAGGGGTTATGGCTACACCTTC
CDR3aa: CATSEVDRGYGYTF

abundance: NA
v_gene: TRBV3-1/TRBV3-2
d_gene: NA
j_gene: TRBJ1-2
CDR3nt: TGTGCCAGCAGCCAAGCAGGGGCGCCTGGCTACACCTTC
CDR3aa: CASSQAGAPGYTF

abundance: NA
v_gene: TRBV27
d_gene: NA
j_gene: TRBJ2-7
CDR3nt: TGTGCCAGCAGCCCCCTGACGGAAAACTACGAGCAGTACTTC
CDR3aa: CASSPLTENYEQYF

abundance: NA
v_gene: TRBV19
d_gene: NA
j_gene: TRBJ1-2
CDR3nt: TGTGCCAGTATTAGCACAGGAATTAACTATGGCTACACCTTC
CDR3aa: CASISTGINYGYTF

abundance: NA
v_gene: TRBV2
d_gene: NA
j_gene: TRBJ1-5
CDR3nt: TGTGCCAGCATCACTACCCGCGGATTCAATCAGCCCCAGCATTTT
CDR3aa: CASITTRGFNQPQHF

abundance: NA
v_gene: TRBV7-9
d_gene: NA
j_gene: TRBJ2-1
CDR3nt: TGTGCCAGCAGCTTATCGGGACCAGAGCAGTTCTTC
CDR3aa: CASSLSGPEQFF

abundance: NA
v_gene: TRBV3-1/TRBV3-2
d_gene: TRBD1
j_gene: TRBJ2-1
CDR3nt: TGTGCCAGCAGCCGGGGGACAGGGGGAATTAATGAGCAGTTCTTC
CDR3aa: CASSRGTGGINEQFF

abundance: once
v_gene: TRBV6-5
d_gene: NA
j_gene: TRBJ2-7
CDR3nt: TGTGCCAGCAGTTACTCGACTCAGTTTACCCCCCTCGAGCAGTACTTC
CDR3aa: CASSYSTQFTPLEQYF

abundance: NA
v_gene: TRBV7-2
d_gene: NA
j_gene: TRBJ1-2
CDR3nt: TGTGCCAGCAGCGCACAATCAGGGCCTCATGGCTACACCTTC
CDR3aa: CASSAQSGPHGYTF

abundance: NA
v_gene: TRBV14
d_gene: TRBD1
j_gene: TRBJ1-6
CDR3nt: TGTGCCAGCAGCTTACAGGGGAATTGGAATTCACCCCTCCACTTT
CDR3aa: CASSLQGNWNSPLHF

abundance: few
v_gene: TRBV5-1
d_gene: TRBD2
j_gene: TRBJ2-7
CDR3nt: TGCGCCAGCAGACCTAGGACTAGCGGGAGCGAGCAGTACTTC
CDR3aa: CASRPRTSGSEQYF

abundance: NA
v_gene: TRBV7-2
d_gene: TRBD2
j_gene: TRBJ2-7
CDR3nt: TGTGCCAGCAGCACGCTAGCGGGTTACGAGCAGTACTTC
CDR3aa: CASSTLAGYEQYF

abundance: NA
v_gene: TRBV30
d_gene: NA
j_gene: TRBJ2-1
CDR3nt: TGTGCCTGGACTAAGGGAAGCAATGAGCAGTTCTTC
CDR3aa: CAWTKGSNEQFF

abundance: NA
v_gene: TRBV19
d_gene: NA
j_gene: TRBJ1-2
CDR3nt: TGTGCCAGTAGTATCGAAGGGCCTTTTGGTGGCTACACCTTC
CDR3aa: CASSIEGPFGGYTF

abundance: NA
v_gene: TRBV9
d_gene: TRBD1
j_gene: TRBJ2-5
CDR3nt: TGTGCCAGCAGCGTACCGGGACAGGGGGAGACCCAGTACTTC
CDR3aa: CASSVPGQGETQYF

abundance: NA
v_gene: TRBV27
d_gene: TRBD1
j_gene: TRBJ1-6
CDR3nt: TGTGCCAGCAGTTTCGACAGGGAACATTCACCCCTCCACTTT
CDR3aa: CASSFDREHSPLHF

abundance: NA
v_gene: TRBV2
d_gene: TRBD1
j_gene: TRBJ1-2
CDR3nt: TGTGCCAGCAGTGGACGACAGGGCTACTATGGCTACACCTTC
CDR3aa: CASSGRQGYYGYTF

abundance: NA
v_gene: TRBV6-5
d_gene: TRBD1
j_gene: TRBJ1-1
CDR3nt: TGTGCCAGCAGGGGGACAGGGGTGGTGCGAGCTTTCTTT
CDR3aa: CASRGTGVVRAFF

abundance: NA
v_gene: TRBV9
d_gene: NA
j_gene: TRBJ1-2
CDR3nt: TGTGCCAGCAGCGTAGCGCGGCAACCTAATGGCTACACCTTC
CDR3aa: CASSVARQPNGYTF

abundance: NA
v_gene: TRBV7-6
d_gene: TRBD1
j_gene: TRBJ1-1
CDR3nt: TGTGCCAGCACCCGCTCGGGACAGGGATCTAGAATGAACACTGAAGCTTTCTTT
CDR3aa: CASTRSGQGSRMNTEAFF

abundance: NA
v_gene: TRBV19
d_gene: NA
j_gene: TRBJ2-3
CDR3nt: TGTGCCAGTAGTCCCGGACATCCCCCAGATACGCAGTATTTT
CDR3aa: CASSPGHPPDTQYF

abundance: NA
v_gene: TRBV19
d_gene: NA
j_gene: TRBJ1-5
CDR3nt: TGTGCCAGTAGTATACGTGGTGCTCCCCAGCATTTT
CDR3aa: CASSIRGAPQHF